The entry that follows covers one T cell receptor beta chain sequence. Antigen specificity is unknown. Amplification used 60 Vbeta primers and 13 Jbeta primers. Data came from immunoSEQ multiplex PCR; TCRdb stores just in-frame clones and leaves some out. The data show roughly 140,000 clones, 70% to 90% seen once. The CDR3 totals 16 residues. Germline assignment: CDR1 MNHEY and CDR2 SMNVEV (reference sequence). The V gene end was trimmed by 7 bases and the J gene end by 8 bases; junction bases not matched to a gene: 11. The data derive from a study of cytomegalovirus exposure and HLA in healthy donors. Overall study context: The roughly 120 million unique TCR beta sequences, from about 180 million T cells, were found by an earlier analysis.

Study results and limitations: Later analysis identified several of the most significant clusters that appeared linked to common viral pathogens. Rates of TCR association differed by HLA locus in a later analysis, with DRB1 highest and HLA-C lowest.

The sequencing input was PBMCs. The V gene is TRBV27, the J gene TRBJ1-6; 10 bases line up with TRBD1. The clonotype originates from a woman between 18 and 30 years old in good health and CMV-seronegative. CDR3 protein: CASTKGTGEGDSPLHF. CDR3 DNA: TGTGCCAGCACCAAAGGGACAGGGGAGGGTGATTCACCCCTCCACTTT.